This entry is about one T cell receptor beta chain. Primers used in a second PCR of roughly 7 to 11 cycles were a sample-barcoded 5' primer and a J-beta primer mix. Each CDR3 protein gets one entry after TCRdb re-called the 5' RACE reads with MiXCR. The profile covers about 780,000 distinct CDR3 sequences, with 46% appearing a single time and less than 20% taken by the ten largest. The donors, aged about 6 to 100, were healthy Caucasians from Russia. This entry is derived from a study of blood T cells in healthy people across ages. The CDR3 contains 13 residues. Trimming pared 2 bases from V and 3 bases from J, leaving 7 bases between. Per germline, CDR1 MNHNY and CDR2 SVGAGI (reference sequence).

The origin of this receptor is a man older than 75 in good health. The chain is built from TRBV6-6 and TRBJ2-5; D uncertain. The specimen sequenced was blood. Here the CDR3 reads CASSYVGKETQYF. CDR3 in DNA: TGTGCCAGCAGTTACGTGGGTAAAGAGACCCAGTACTTC.